Below, 31 T cell receptor beta chains from the same sample are listed, as sequenced in a study of HIV-infected children after antiretroviral therapy interruption. RNA-based 3' RACE libraries used unique molecular identifiers. One entry per CDR3 protein results from TCRdb running MiXCR on the 3' RACE reads. This table has nearly 15,000 distinct CDR3 sequences, around 3.5% appearing once. Treatment: PENTA 11 planned treatment interruption arm or continuous ART arm. The input for sequencing was CD45RO+ CD8+ T cells from PBMCs, pooled from several time points, taken from a donor given antiretroviral therapy, either interrupted or continuous. The subset denotes: memory CD8+ CD45RO+ CD45RA- T cells. These receptors all stem from a pool of human donors with HIV.

This clonotype showed up many times. V and J are TRBV3-1 and TRBJ1-5; a weak D match, TRBD1 (6 bases). CDR1 is LGHDT, CDR2 YNNKEL, per germline (reference sequence). V lost 3 bases and J lost 2, with 11 bases in between. The CDR3 loop spans 15 amino acids. As DNA, the CDR3 is TGTGCCAGCAGCCAGGGGGCCGGTGGCAATCAGCCCCAGCATTTT. It yields the protein CASSQGAGGNQPQHF.

The chain joins TRBV4-1 to TRBJ2-1; D ambiguous. V lost 5 bases and J lost 6, with 11 bases in between. The CDR3 sequence is 13 residues long. Looked up from germline, CDR1 is MGHRA and CDR2 is YSYEKL. The DNA for the CDR3 is TGCGCCAGCAGCGATACAGCCCCCAATGAGCAGTTCTTC. It yields the protein CASSDTAPNEQFF.

The rearrangement links TRBV29-1 to TRBJ2-3; D gene ambiguous. Germline lookup yields CDR1 SQVTM and CDR2 ANQGSEA. The CDR3 runs 12 residues. Trimming removed 1 base from V and 4 bases from J, with 6 bases in between. CDR3 sequence reads: CSVEGGSDTQYF. CDR3 nucleotide sequence: TGCAGCGTTGAAGGCGGTTCAGATACGCAGTATTTT.

Judged by abundance, this clonotype is medium-sized. This chain links TRBV20-1 with TRBJ2-1; 7 bases match TRBD1. This CDR3 is built from 16 residues. V lost 1 base and J lost 4; bases outside the gene matches: 10. Germline V CDR1 and CDR2: DFQATT, SNEGSKA (reference sequence). The CDR3 DNA reads as TGCAGTGCTAGAGGGGAAACAGGGGAAGATTACAATGAGCAGTTCTTC. Its translation is CSARGETGEDYNEQFF.

By sample share, this clonotype is medium-sized. The V gene is TRBV3-1, the J gene TRBJ1-1, with D unclear. V was clipped by 4 bases and J by 1 base, with 7 bases between them. CDR1 LGHDT and CDR2 YNNKEL come from the germline V gene (reference sequence). CDR3 length: 13 residues. CDR3 DNA sequence: TGTGCCAGCAGCCTCCTTCAGAACACTGAAGCTTTCTTT. It yields the protein CASSLLQNTEAFF.

V usage is TRBV5-1 and J usage is TRBJ1-2; 8 nucleotides match TRBD1. The CDR3 totals 13 residues. Per the germline V gene, CDR1 is SGHRS and CDR2 is YFSETQ. With V trimmed by 5 bases and J by 7 bases, 7 bases remained unmatched. DNA of the CDR3: TGCGCCAGCAGGGCGCAGGGGGCGTTTGGCTACACCTTC. Its protein product is CASRAQGAFGYTF.

The gene calls are TRBV7-3 and TRBJ2-7; TRBD1 is a possible D gene (6 bases). Per germline, CDR1 SGHTA and CDR2 FQGTGA. The CDR3 consists of 11 residues. The V end was cut by 5 bases, the J end by 6 bases, with 8 bases between. CDR3 residues: CASSQQGEQYF. DNA of the CDR3: TGTGCCAGCAGCCAACAGGGCGAGCAGTACTTC.

This clonotype was counted at least ten times. The chain joins TRBV19 to TRBJ2-6; a possible D gene is TRBD1 (5 bases). Germline CDR1 reads LNHDA; CDR2 reads SQIVND (reference sequence). This CDR3 spans 16 amino acids. V lost 1 base and J 2 bases, leaving 9 bases between the germline ends. Here the CDR3 DNA reads TGTGCCAGTAGTATAGGGGCAGGGACTGGGGCCAACGTCCTGACTTTC. It encodes CASSIGAGTGANVLTF.

Only a few counts were recorded for this clonotype. The chain joins TRBV3-1 to TRBJ1-4; D gene unclear. Germline V lookup: CDR1 LGHDT, CDR2 YNNKEL (reference sequence). CDR3 length equals 17 residues. The ends were cut back, 0 bases at V and 4 bases at J, with 15 bases in the middle. The DNA of the CDR3 is TGTGCCAGCAGCCAAGACAGGTCCCCTTGGCTTAATGAAAAACTGTTTTTT. Amino acid sequence: CASSQDRSPWLNEKLFF. Variable domain in full (rest from reference TRBV3-1 and TRBJ1-4): DTAVSQTPKYLVTQMGNDKSIKCEQNLGHDTMYWYKQDSKKFLKIMFSYNNKELIINETVPNRFSPKSPDKAHLNLHINSLELGDSAVYFCASSQDRSPWLNEKLFFGSGTQLSVL.

The sample holds many counts of this clonotype. This sequence joins TRBV21-1 and TRBJ1-1. TRBV21-1 is classified as a pseudogene. CDR3 length: 13 amino acids. In nucleotides, the CDR3 is TGTGCCAGCAGCGGGGAGTGGAACACTGAAGCTTTCTTT. Protein product: CASSGEWNTEAFF.

This clonotype was picked up many times. This chain connects TRBV27 to TRBJ2-7, with a weak D call TRBD2 (5 bases). Germline CDR1 is MNHEY and CDR2 is SMNVEV (reference sequence). The CDR3 sequence is 14 residues long. Deletions cut 0 bases from V and 5 bases from J, with 11 bases between. The CDR3 region has the DNA TGTGCCAGCAGTTTATCGAGAGGGCGGGACGAGCAGTACTTC. Translation: CASSLSRGRDEQYF.

This clonotype was observed at least ten times. The J gene is TRBJ1-2, the V gene TRBV29-1; D is uncertain. V lost 5 bases to trimming and J lost 8 bases, with 9 bases between them. The CDR3 is 10 amino acids. The germline gives CDR1 SQVTM, CDR2 ANQGSEA. The CDR3 nucleotides read TGCAGCGTTCGAGATTACGGCTACACCTTC. Its translation: CSVRDYGYTF.

This clonotype was counted ten times or more. The V call is TRBV6-4, the J call TRBJ2-1; TRBD2 aligns across 10 bases. The J segment lost 7 bases and the V segment lost 2 bases, leaving 8 bases of the junction unmatched. The CDR3 sequence is 16 residues long. Germline CDR1 MRHNA, CDR2 SNTAGT. DNA of the CDR3: TGTGCCAGCAGTGACCTAGCGGGGGAGGGGAGAAATGAGCAGTTCTTC. Protein product: CASSDLAGEGRNEQFF.

This clonotype was counted ten times or more. V is TRBV20-1 and J is TRBJ2-3; 11 nucleotides align to TRBD2. V lost 0 bases and J lost 4; bases outside the gene matches: 9. The CDR3 length is 17 residues. Germline values: CDR1 DFQATT, CDR2 SNEGSKA (reference sequence). CDR3 in amino acids: CSAREGISGGGADTQYF. CDR3 coding DNA: TGCAGTGCTAGAGAAGGGATTAGCGGGGGGGGGGCAGATACGCAGTATTTT.

This clonotype was recorded many times. The V call is TRBV20-1, the J call TRBJ1-1; D is perhaps TRBD1 (6 bases). This CDR3 has 14 amino acids. The V gene's germline CDR1 is DFQATT and CDR2 SNEGSKA (reference sequence). The V end lost 2 bases, the J end lost 6 bases, and 16 bases lay between the germline ends. This CDR3 reads CSARSGDLTSEAFF. As DNA, the CDR3 is TGCAGTGCTAGATCAGGGGACTTAACGTCTGAAGCTTTCTTT.

This clonotype was seen many times. V is TRBV29-1 and J is TRBJ2-1; D is perhaps TRBD2 (7 bases). This CDR3 has 19 amino acids. Trimming cost V 0 bases and J 4 bases, with 25 bases left between them. Germline V gives CDR1 SQVTM, CDR2 ANQGSEA. CDR3 nucleotide sequence: TGCAGCGTTGAAGAAGCCGGGCTAACCGGGGGGCGGGGGTACAATGAGCAGTTCTTC. Its translation is CSVEEAGLTGGRGYNEQFF.

This clonotype is deemed large. The V call is TRBV28, the J call TRBJ2-7, with D maybe TRBD2 (6 bases). V was clipped by 3 bases and J by 4 bases, with 13 bases between them. The germline CDR1 and CDR2 sequences are MDHEN and SYDVKM. CDR3 length: 14 amino acids. In nucleotides, the CDR3 is TGTGCCAGCAGTTTTCTAATGGGGGGATACGAGCAGTACTTC. This translates into CASSFLMGGYEQYF.

This clonotype was observed many times. The V gene is TRBV3-1, the J gene TRBJ2-7, with 7 bases that match TRBD1. Unmatched junction bases numbered 9, after V lost 2 bases and J lost 2 bases. CDR3 length: 16 amino acids. Germline CDR1 is LGHDT and CDR2 is YNNKEL (reference sequence). CDR3 amino acids: CASSQPWDRRPYEQYF. Here the CDR3 DNA reads TGTGCCAGCAGCCAACCATGGGACAGAAGACCCTACGAGCAGTACTTC.

This clonotype was seen repeatedly, ten times or more. The V and J genes are TRBV3-1 and TRBJ2-1; D is uncertain. The CDR3 extends over 13 amino acids. In germline, CDR1 is LGHDT, CDR2 YNNKEL (reference sequence). V was clipped by 3 bases and J by 8 bases, with 11 bases between them. The CDR3 region is CASSQVPAHEQFF. The CDR3 DNA sequence: TGTGCCAGCAGCCAGGTCCCCGCACATGAGCAGTTCTTC.

This clonotype is medium-sized (0.01 to 0.1%). The chain joins TRBV6-2 or TRBV6-3 to TRBJ2-2; D not certain. Per the germline V gene, CDR1 is MNHEY and CDR2 is SVGEGT. CDR3 length: 15 residues. V lost 4 bases, J lost 7 bases, and 16 bases lay in between. CDR3 region: CASSSPGEPIGELFF. CDR3 nucleotides: TGTGCCAGCAGTTCCCCGGGCGAGCCGATCGGGGAGCTGTTTTTT.

This clonotype has ten or more counts. The rearrangement links TRBV7-2 to TRBJ2-5; D is undetermined. Between the trimmed V and J ends, which lost 2 bases and 5 bases, there was a span of 9 bases. In germline, CDR1 is SGHTA, CDR2 FQGNSA. This CDR3 is built from 13 residues. The CDR3 bases are TGTGCCAGCAGCTTACGAGGAAGCGAGACCCAGTACTTC. Translating gives CASSLRGSETQYF.

This clonotype was picked up many times. This chain links TRBV6-4 with TRBJ2-3; no definite D call. The germline V gene encodes CDR1 MRHNA and CDR2 SNTAGT. The CDR3 is 16 amino acids. Trimming stripped 6 bases from V and 0 bases from J, with 16 bases between. This chain's CDR3 is CASSAQATSSTDTQYF. CDR3 nucleotides: TGTGCCAGCAGCGCCCAGGCTACCTCTAGCACAGATACGCAGTATTTT.

This clonotype was recorded many times. The chain is built from TRBV2 and TRBJ2-7; no clear D. The CDR3 is 13 residues long. Trimming left V 1 base short and J 3 bases short, with 7 bases between. Germline values: CDR1 SNHLY, CDR2 FYNNEI. The CDR3 DNA is TGTGCCAGCAGTGAAGGGATAGTCTACGAGCAGTACTTC. Translating it yields CASSEGIVYEQYF.

This clonotype was observed many times. This chain joins TRBV4-2 and TRBJ2-3; D is perhaps TRBD1 (7 bases). Germline V gives CDR1 LGHNA, CDR2 YNFKEQ. The germline V and J ends were trimmed by 0 bases and 3 bases, with 22 bases remaining between them. This CDR3 contains 19 residues. Here the CDR3 reads CASSQERVAEQGRTDTQYF. CDR3 sequence (DNA): TGTGCCAGCAGCCAAGAAAGAGTAGCGGAACAGGGGCGGACAGATACGCAGTATTTT.

This clonotype showed up many times. This chain joins TRBV20-1 and TRBJ1-2, with 7 bases fitting TRBD1. The germline V gene encodes CDR1 DFQATT and CDR2 SNEGSKA (reference sequence). With V trimmed by 0 bases and J by 7 bases, 8 bases remained unmatched. This CDR3 has 14 amino acids. The CDR3 DNA sequence: TGCAGTGCTAGAGACGACAGGGTATCAGGTGGCTACACCTTC. Its translation: CSARDDRVSGGYTF.

This clonotype showed up many times. This chain joins TRBV3-1 and TRBJ2-2, with D possibly matching TRBD1 (5 bases). V gave up 3 bases and J gave up 6 bases, with 11 bases separating them. Germline assignment: CDR1 LGHDT and CDR2 YNNKEL (reference sequence). The CDR3 covers 14 residues. CDR3 in amino acids: CASSQLQGAGELFF. CDR3 bases: TGTGCCAGCAGCCAGCTCCAAGGGGCCGGGGAGCTGTTTTTT.

There are many counts of this clonotype. This rearrangement joins TRBV5-6 to TRBJ1-1; D uncertain. The V end was cut by 4 bases, the J end by 4 bases, with 14 bases between. In germline, CDR1 is SGHDT, CDR2 YYEEEE. CDR3 size: 14 residues. The CDR3 protein is CASSASRGPTEAFF. The CDR3 bases are TGTGCCAGCAGCGCCTCCCGGGGTCCCACTGAAGCTTTCTTT.

This clonotype was recorded at least ten times. V and J are TRBV11-2 and TRBJ2-7; D unclear. The germline V gene encodes CDR1 SGHAT and CDR2 FQNNGV. V was cut by 0 bases and J by 2 bases, with 14 bases left in between. The CDR3 totals 16 residues. In DNA form, the CDR3 reads TGTGCCAGCAGCTTAGATCAAGGTCAGGCGACCTACGAGCAGTACTTC. Amino acid sequence: CASSLDQGQATYEQYF.

This clonotype has ten or more counts. The V and J genes are TRBV12-5 and TRBJ1-2; 8 bases agree with TRBD1. The CDR3 runs 15 residues. Losses at the gene ends were 1 base for V and 2 bases for J; bases not matched to a gene: 3. The germline CDR1 and CDR2 sequences are LGHNT and FRNRAP. CDR3 DNA sequence: TGTGCTAGTGGTTTGGGGACAGGGCTCAACTATGGCTACACCTTC. Protein product: CASGLGTGLNYGYTF.

This clonotype has ten or more counts. The CDR3 is CASSLWGGLNSPLHF. The CDR3 DNA sequence: TGTGCCAGCAGCCTATGGGGGGGCCTTAATTCACCCCTCCACTTT. The chain recombines TRBV7-3 with TRBJ1-6; a weak D match, TRBD1 (6 bases). The CDR3 length is 15 residues. V dropped 5 bases and J dropped 6 bases, with 14 bases sitting between them. Germline assignment: CDR1 SGHTA and CDR2 FQGTGA.

The table lists this clonotype with many counts. V gene TRBV4-2 combines with J gene TRBJ2-2; TRBD1 or TRBD2 may be the D gene (5 bases each). Trimming pared 1 base from V and 6 bases from J, leaving 12 bases between. The germline gives CDR1 LGHNA, CDR2 YNFKEQ. CDR3 length: 15 residues. This CDR3 is CASSQGRGESGELFF. The CDR3, as DNA: TGTGCCAGCAGCCAAGGAAGAGGGGAGTCCGGGGAGCTGTTTTTT.